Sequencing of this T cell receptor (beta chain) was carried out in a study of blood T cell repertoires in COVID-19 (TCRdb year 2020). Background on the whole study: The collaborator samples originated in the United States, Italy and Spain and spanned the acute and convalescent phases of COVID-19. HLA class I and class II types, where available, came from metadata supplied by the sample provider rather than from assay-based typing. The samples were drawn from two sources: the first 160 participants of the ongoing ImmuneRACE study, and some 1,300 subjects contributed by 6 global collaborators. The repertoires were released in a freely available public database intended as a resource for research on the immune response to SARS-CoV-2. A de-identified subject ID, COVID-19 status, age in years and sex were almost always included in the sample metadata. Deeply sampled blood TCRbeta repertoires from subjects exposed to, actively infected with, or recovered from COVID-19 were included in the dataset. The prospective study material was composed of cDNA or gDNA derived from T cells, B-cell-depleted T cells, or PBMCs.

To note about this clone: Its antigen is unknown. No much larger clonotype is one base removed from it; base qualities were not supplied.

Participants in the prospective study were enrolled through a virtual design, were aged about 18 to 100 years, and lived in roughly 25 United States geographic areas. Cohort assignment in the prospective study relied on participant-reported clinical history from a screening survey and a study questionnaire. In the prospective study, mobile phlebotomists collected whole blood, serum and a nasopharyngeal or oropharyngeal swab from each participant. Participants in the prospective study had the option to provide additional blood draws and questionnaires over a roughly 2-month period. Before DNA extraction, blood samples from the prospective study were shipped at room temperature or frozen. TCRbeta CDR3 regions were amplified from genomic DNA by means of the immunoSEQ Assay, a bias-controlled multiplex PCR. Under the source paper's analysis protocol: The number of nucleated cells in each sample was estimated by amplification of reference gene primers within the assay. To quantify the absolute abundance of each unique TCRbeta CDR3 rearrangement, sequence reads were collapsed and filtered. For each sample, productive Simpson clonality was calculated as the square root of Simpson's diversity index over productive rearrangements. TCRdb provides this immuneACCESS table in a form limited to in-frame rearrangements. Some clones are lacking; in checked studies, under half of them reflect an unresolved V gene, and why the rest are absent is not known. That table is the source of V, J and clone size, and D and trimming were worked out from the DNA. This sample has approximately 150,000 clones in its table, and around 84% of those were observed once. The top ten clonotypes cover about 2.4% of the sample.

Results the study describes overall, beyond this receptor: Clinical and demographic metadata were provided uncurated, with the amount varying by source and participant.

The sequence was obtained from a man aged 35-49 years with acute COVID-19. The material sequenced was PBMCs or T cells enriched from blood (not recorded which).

The sequence in DNA is TGTGCCAGCAGCTTATCTAGCCTGGGAGGGGCAGATACGCAGTATTTT. Translated, this is CASSLSSLGGADTQYF. The chain is encoded by TRBV7-9 joined to TRBJ2-3; 7 nucleotides in the junction match TRBD2. The germline V end is reduced by 2 bases and the J end by 4 bases; junction bases left unmatched: 9. CDR1 is given as SEHNR and CDR2 as FQNEAQ, both from the germline V gene (reference sequence). The CDR3 starts with the cysteine, ends with the phenylalanine, and has 16 residues. Only the CDR3 DNA stays, 48 bases, in frame from base 1.